The next 32 T cell receptor beta chains were all read from a single sample in a study of CD8 T cells in ankylosing spondylitis. These receptors have no identified antigens. TCRdb processed the 5' RACE reads anew with MiXCR; each CDR3 protein has one entry. The table records about 400,000 distinct CDR3 sequences, approximately 20% of them present only once. Points from the study as a whole: For ankylosing spondylitis blood, a TCR beta motif of under 10 highly homologous variants appeared characteristic.

The specimen was blood, either unsorted or a sorted T cell fraction (not recorded which). All receptors come from a male donor with ankylosing spondylitis.

The chain combines TRBV15 with TRBJ2-3; D unclear. Per the germline V gene, CDR1 is LNHNV and CDR2 is YYDKDF (reference sequence). Trimming took off 0 bases at V and 0 bases at J, with 13 bases between the two ends. This CDR3 has 17 amino acids. The CDR3, as DNA: TGTGCCACCAGCAGAGATCTACCAGCTACTAGCACAGATACGCAGTATTTT. As protein: CATSRDLPATSTDTQYF.

The table lists this clonotype with a few counts. This sequence joins TRBV9 and TRBJ2-3, with D uncertain. Germline assignment: CDR1 SGDLS and CDR2 YYNGEE. This CDR3 is built from 14 residues. The V end was cut by 0 bases, the J end by 5 bases, with 10 bases between. CDR3 DNA sequence: TGTGCCAGCAGCGTAGCGACGTCGGGAGATACGCAGTATTTT. Translating it yields CASSVATSGDTQYF.

The sample holds many counts of this clonotype. The rearrangement joins TRBV12-3 or TRBV12-4 to TRBJ1-1, with 9 bases lining up with TRBD1. V lost 3 bases and J lost 2; bases outside the gene matches: 4. The CDR3 loop spans 15 amino acids. This chain's CDR3 is CASSLDTGGNTEAFF. CDR3 nucleotides: TGTGCCAGCAGTTTGGACACAGGGGGCAACACTGAAGCTTTCTTT.

The chain combines TRBV20-1 with TRBJ2-1, with D maybe TRBD1 (5 bases). The CDR3 covers 16 residues. CDR1 is DFQATT, CDR2 SNEGSKA, per germline (reference sequence). Trimming pared 1 base from V and 3 bases from J, leaving 16 bases between. CDR3 nucleotide sequence: TGCAGTGCTAGAGGTTATTGGCAGGGCGGCTACAATGAGCAGTTCTTC. As protein: CSARGYWQGGYNEQFF.

This clonotype was counted a few times. This chain links TRBV4-1 with TRBJ1-5, with 7 bases that match TRBD1. Losses at the gene ends were 0 bases for V and 2 bases for J; bases not matched to a gene: 7. Germline CDR1 MGHRA, CDR2 YSYEKL. The CDR3 contains 17 residues. CDR3 bases: TGCGCCAGCAGCCAAGAAGTGGGGACAGCTGGCAATCAGCCCCAGCATTTT. Residues: CASSQEVGTAGNQPQHF.

The chain combines TRBV28 with TRBJ2-6; D possibly corresponds to TRBD2 (6 bases). V shed 2 bases and J shed 1 base, with 9 bases lying between them. CDR3 length equals 16 residues. Germline V gene data show CDR1 as MDHEN and CDR2 as SYDVKM. CDR3: CASSLISGSGANVLTF. CDR3 DNA: TGTGCCAGCAGTTTAATAAGCGGGTCTGGGGCCAACGTCCTGACTTTC.

This clonotype was detected only a few times. The rearrangement joins TRBV5-1 to TRBJ2-1; 11 bases map to TRBD2. J gave up 5 bases and V 3 bases, and 4 bases lay outside the gene matches. The CDR3 runs to 15 residues. Germline V gene lookup returns CDR1 SGHRS and CDR2 YFSETQ. DNA for the CDR3: TGCGCCAGCAGCTGGTGGACTAGCGGGCACAATGAGCAGTTCTTC. Its translation: CASSWWTSGHNEQFF. The full variable domain, in which reference TRBV5-1 and TRBJ2-1 provide the parts outside the CDR3, is KAGVTQTPRYLIKTRGQQVTLSCSPISGHRSVSWYQQTPGQGLQFLFEYFSETQRNKGNFPGRFSGRQFSNSRSEMNVSTLELGDSALYLCASSWWTSGHNEQFFGPGTRLTVL.

This clonotype was seen a handful of times. The rearrangement joins TRBV5-1 to TRBJ2-1, with 14 bases fitting TRBD2. With 2 bases clipped from V and 5 bases from J, the junction kept 9 bases outside the gene matches. The V gene's germline CDR1 is SGHRS and CDR2 YFSETQ. The CDR3 has 18 residues. The CDR3: CASSFRTSGRSLDNEQFF. As DNA, the CDR3 is TGCGCCAGCAGCTTCAGGACTAGCGGGAGGAGCCTAGACAATGAGCAGTTCTTC.

The V and J genes are TRBV4-2 and TRBJ1-4; no firm D call. The V gene lost 1 base and the J gene lost 0 bases, with 6 bases spanning the gap. The germline gives CDR1 LGHNA, CDR2 YNFKEQ. This CDR3 comprises 15 residues. CDR3 sequence: CASSQVSATNEKLFF. The DNA for the CDR3 is TGTGCCAGCAGCCAAGTCAGTGCAACTAATGAAAAACTGTTTTTT.

This clonotype appeared a few times. The V and J genes are TRBV5-1 and TRBJ2-1; D is unclear. Germline V CDR1 and CDR2: SGHRS, YFSETQ. This CDR3 is built from 13 residues. V lost 1 base to trimming and J lost 5 bases, with 7 bases between them. CDR3 protein: CASSLSQDNEQFF. CDR3 nucleotides: TGCGCCAGCAGCTTGTCGCAGGACAATGAGCAGTTCTTC.

The V and J genes are TRBV28 and TRBJ2-1; D ambiguous. CDR1 is MDHEN and CDR2 is SYDVKM in the germline V gene. The CDR3 is 14 residues long. V was clipped by 4 bases and J by 5 bases, with 12 bases between them. The chain's CDR3 is CASSSGHLDNEQFF. DNA of the CDR3: TGTGCCAGCAGTTCCGGCCACCTCGACAATGAGCAGTTCTTC.

This clonotype was observed many times. The chain has TRBV20-1 and TRBJ2-3; D ambiguous. V was trimmed by 0 bases and J by 2 bases, leaving 9 bases between them. Germline CDR1 DFQATT, CDR2 SNEGSKA (reference sequence). CDR3 size: 14 residues. The chain's CDR3 is CSARDPRLTDTQYF. The DNA for the CDR3 is TGCAGTGCTAGAGATCCGCGACTCACAGATACGCAGTATTTT.

This clonotype was recorded a few times. The V call is TRBV7-9, the J call TRBJ2-5; 12 bases line up with TRBD2. Germline CDR1 and CDR2: SEHNR and FQNEAQ (reference sequence). Germline trimming cut 3 bases from V and 4 bases from J; bases unmatched to any gene: 3. CDR3 length: 15 amino acids. CDR3 residues: CASSFPSGRGETQYF. In DNA, the CDR3 is TGTGCCAGCAGCTTTCCTAGCGGGAGGGGAGAGACCCAGTACTTC.

This clonotype was found many times. The rearrangement links TRBV7-3 to TRBJ2-4; D gene uncertain. V was clipped by 1 base and J by 8 bases, with 9 bases between them. This CDR3 is built from 13 residues. Looked up from germline, CDR1 is SGHTA and CDR2 is FQGTGA. CDR3 sequence reads: CASSLRRNDIQYF. The CDR3 DNA reads TGTGCCAGCAGCTTAAGACGGAACGACATTCAGTACTTC.

CDR3 sequence: CASRSRTGGSGEQYF. The CDR3 nucleotides are TGTGCCAGCAGGAGCAGGACGGGAGGGAGTGGCGAGCAGTACTTC. The chain couples TRBV7-2 to TRBJ2-7, with 8 positions matching TRBD2. The CDR3 is 15 residues long. Germline CDR1 is SGHTA and CDR2 is FQGNSA. Trimming at V came to 6 bases and at J to 6 bases, leaving 13 bases not matched to a gene. The full variable domain, rest sourced from reference TRBV7-2 and TRBJ2-7, is GAGVSQSPSNKVTEKGKDVELRCDPISGHTALYWYRQSLGQGLEFLIYFQGNSAPDKSGLPSDRFSAERTGGSVSTLTIQRTQQEDSAVYLCASRSRTGGSGEQYFGPGTRLTVT.

The CDR3 protein is CASSSRRGGTGELFF. For the CDR3, the DNA is TGTGCCAGCAGTTCCCGCAGGGGAGGCACCGGGGAGCTGTTTTTT. V usage is TRBV7-2 and J usage is TRBJ2-2, with D perhaps being TRBD1 or TRBD2 (6 bases each). Trimming shortened V by 6 bases and J by 4 bases, and 15 bases separated the two germline ends. The CDR3 spans 15 residues. The germline V gene encodes CDR1 SGHTA and CDR2 FQGNSA.

This sequence joins TRBV6-2 or TRBV6-3 and TRBJ2-5; possibly TRBD1 for D (7 bases). Germline V gene lookup returns CDR1 MNHEY and CDR2 SVGEGT. CDR3 length: 16 amino acids. Trimming shortened V by 10 bases and J by 1 base, and 22 bases separated the two germline ends. The CDR3 is CATNPVGGGVQETQYF. The CDR3 DNA reads as TGTGCCACCAATCCCGTCGGAGGGGGCGTCCAAGAGACCCAGTACTTC.

The chain has TRBV6-5 and TRBJ1-6; TRBD1 might be the D (6 bases). The CDR3 runs to 14 residues. The V gene's germline CDR1 is MNHEY and CDR2 SVGAGI. V lost 4 bases and J lost 7, with 11 bases in between. CDR3 in amino acids: CASSSGAWNSPLHF. CDR3 nucleotide sequence: TGTGCCAGCAGTTCAGGGGCCTGGAATTCACCCCTCCACTTT.

In regard to this clonotype: It may be a read error: a sequence one base away is much more abundant. J is TRBJ1-5 and V is TRBV29-1; D gene uncertain. CDR1 and CDR2 (germline): SQVTM, ANQGSEA. V lost 4 bases and J 1 base, leaving 8 bases between the germline ends. The CDR3 runs to 13 residues. The CDR3 DNA is TGCAGCGTTGTCGGAGCGAGCAATCAGCCCCAGCATTTT. Translated, it gives CSVVGASNQPQHF.

The DNA for the CDR3 is TGTGCCAGCAGCTTAGTTGGTTTGTCTAGGGGCTACGAGCAGTACTTC. It codes for CASSLVGLSRGYEQYF. The V call is TRBV7-9, the J call TRBJ2-7; D is possibly TRBD1 (5 bases). CDR1 SEHNR and CDR2 FQNEAQ come from the germline V gene (reference sequence). The V end was cut by 1 base, the J end by 3 bases, with 16 bases between. This CDR3 has 16 residues.

The rearrangement joins TRBV6-5 to TRBJ1-1; no clear D gene. The length of the CDR3 is 13 residues. V shed 1 base and J shed 8 bases, with 11 bases lying between them. CDR1 and CDR2 from the germline V gene are MNHEY and SVGAGI. CDR3 sequence: CASSYLAGYEAFF. As DNA, the CDR3 is TGTGCCAGCAGTTACTTGGCCGGGTACGAAGCTTTCTTT.

This clonotype has ten or more counts. This chain uses TRBV9 with TRBJ2-3, with 10 nucleotides matching TRBD2. Germline CDR1 is SGDLS and CDR2 is YYNGEE. The CDR3 contains 15 residues. V gave up 4 bases and J gave up 2 bases; unmatched junction bases: 4. CDR3: CASSWTSGDTDTQYF. DNA for the CDR3: TGTGCCAGCAGCTGGACTAGCGGAGACACAGATACGCAGTATTTT.

This chain uses TRBV24-1 with TRBJ2-5; 8 positions agree with TRBD1. Germline CDR1 and CDR2: KGHDR and SFDVKD. CDR3 length equals 14 residues. J gave up 6 bases and V 3 bases, and 5 bases lay outside the gene matches. For the CDR3, the DNA is TGTGCCACCAGTGATCGACAGGGGAGAAAGACCCAGTACTTC. It codes for CATSDRQGRKTQYF.

The chain has TRBV3-1 and TRBJ1-1; the D gene is possibly TRBD1 (5 bases). The ends were cut back, 5 bases at V and 7 bases at J, with 8 bases in the middle. Germline assignment: CDR1 LGHDT and CDR2 YNNKEL (reference sequence). The CDR3 runs to 11 residues. The CDR3 DNA follows: TGTGCCAGCAGCGAGGGGATTGAAGCTTTCTTT. Its protein is CASSEGIEAFF.

The V and J genes are TRBV3-1 and TRBJ2-7, with 9 positions matching TRBD2. Per the germline V gene, CDR1 is LGHDT and CDR2 is YNNKEL (reference sequence). V shed 6 bases and J 2 bases; nucleotides not matched to a gene: 5. This CDR3 has 14 residues. The CDR3 reads CASSRLAVPYEQYF. The CDR3 coding sequence is TGTGCCAGCAGTAGACTAGCGGTTCCCTACGAGCAGTACTTC.

The gene calls are TRBV7-8 and TRBJ2-6; perhaps TRBD1 as D (5 bases). V lost 7 bases, J lost 1 base, and 14 bases lay in between. The V gene's germline CDR1 is SGHVS and CDR2 FQNEAQ. The CDR3 contains 16 residues. The CDR3 is CASTQGVGSGANVLTF. The CDR3 region has the DNA TGTGCCAGCACCCAAGGGGTCGGATCTGGGGCCAACGTCCTGACTTTC.

In its sample, this clonotype was seen a few times. The chain recombines TRBV7-2 with TRBJ2-1, with unresolved D. Germline CDR1 SGHTA, CDR2 FQGNSA. This CDR3 has 12 residues. The V end lost 3 bases, the J end lost 9 bases, and 9 bases lay between the germline ends. The CDR3 DNA sequence: TGTGCCAGCAGCTTCATAGAAGGTGAGCAGTTCTTC. Translated, it gives CASSFIEGEQFF.

This clonotype showed up just a few times. The chain carries TRBV15 and TRBJ1-2; D gene unclear. Germline V lookup: CDR1 LNHNV, CDR2 YYDKDF (reference sequence). The CDR3 runs to 15 residues. Trimming stripped 2 bases from V and 4 bases from J, with 14 bases between. The DNA for the CDR3 is TGTGCCACCAGCAGACGTGGACGAGATACCTATGGCTACACCTTC. Amino acids: CATSRRGRDTYGYTF.

This clonotype was seen a handful of times. V gene TRBV7-8 combines with J gene TRBJ2-7; 7 positions match TRBD1. Germline CDR1 reads SGHVS; CDR2 reads FQNEAQ. The CDR3 has 12 amino acids. V lost 6 bases and J lost 6; bases outside the gene matches: 5. The CDR3 DNA reads as TGTGCCAGCAGGACAGGGCCGAGCGAGCAGTACTTC. This codes for CASRTGPSEQYF.

This sequence joins TRBV5-1 and TRBJ1-2; 9 bases are shared with TRBD1. The V gene's germline CDR1 is SGHRS and CDR2 YFSETQ. This CDR3 comprises 17 residues. The trim removed 7 bases at V and 8 bases at J, leaving 21 bases unmatched. This CDR3 is CASAPRDRVIRGGGYTF. Here the CDR3 DNA reads TGCGCCAGCGCCCCCCGGGACAGGGTAATACGGGGTGGAGGCTACACCTTC.

J is TRBJ2-4 and V is TRBV11-1; TRBD2 matches 7 bases. There are 16 residues in the CDR3. Trimming at V came to 1 base and at J to 2 bases, leaving 5 bases not matched to a gene. The germline gives CDR1 SGHAT, CDR2 FQDESV (reference sequence). The CDR3 here is CASSLGGGATKNIQYF. The DNA of the CDR3 is TGTGCCAGCAGCTTAGGGGGGGGAGCCACCAAAAACATTCAGTACTTC.

The chain links TRBV2 to TRBJ2-3; 9 nucleotides match TRBD2. Germline CDR1 and CDR2: SNHLY and FYNNEI. The CDR3 has 14 residues. V gave up 8 bases and J gave up 0 bases; unmatched junction bases: 3. Here the CDR3 DNA reads TGTGCCAGCTTACTAGCGGGTAGCACAGATACGCAGTATTTT. Translating gives CASLLAGSTDTQYF.